The 20 T cell receptor beta chains listed next were all sequenced from one sample in a study of T cell responses to AZD1222 COVID-19 vaccine. The protocol was immunoSEQ multiplex PCR, while the TCRdb copy is restricted to in-frame clones and leaves out a portion. The data show around 130,000 clones, over 75% seen once. Specimen: peripheral blood, collected 28 days after the second AZD1222 dose. These receptor sequences come from an adult who received the AZD1222 COVID-19 vaccine.

This chain links TRBV28 with TRBJ2-7; D possibly corresponds to TRBD2 (5 bases). CDR3 length equals 12 residues. Per the germline V gene, CDR1 is MDHEN and CDR2 is SYDVKM. V lost 5 bases, J lost 3 bases, and 8 bases lay in between. The CDR3 DNA reads TGTGCCAGCAGTACCGGGATCTACGAGCAGTACTTC. Its translation: CASSTGIYEQYF.

This chain links TRBV7-8 with TRBJ2-2; a weak D match, TRBD1 (6 bases). This CDR3 is built from 16 residues. Germline V CDR1 and CDR2: SGHVS, FQNEAQ. V was trimmed by 0 bases and J by 5 bases, leaving 13 bases between them. CDR3 region: CASSLATDRRTGELFF. The DNA of the CDR3 is TGTGCCAGCAGCTTAGCGACAGACAGGAGGACCGGGGAGCTGTTTTTT.

This clone came up a few times. The V and J genes are TRBV19 and TRBJ1-2; no definite D call. The V end was cut by 5 bases, the J end by 8 bases, with 12 bases between. Germline-derived CDR1 and CDR2 are LNHDA and SQIVND (reference sequence). This CDR3 contains 12 residues. The DNA for the CDR3 is TGTGCCAGTAGTCCCCGCCCAGGCGGCTACACCTTC. The encoded protein is CASSPRPGGYTF.

This sequence joins TRBV9 and TRBJ2-5; 8 nucleotides line up with TRBD2. CDR1 SGDLS and CDR2 YYNGEE come from the germline V gene. Unmatched junction bases numbered 6, after V lost 0 bases and J lost 2 bases. This CDR3 spans 16 amino acids. CDR3 in amino acids: CASSVGSGSWQETQYF. The CDR3 coding sequence is TGTGCCAGCAGCGTAGGAAGCGGGAGTTGGCAAGAGACCCAGTACTTC.

The rearrangement links TRBV5-8 to TRBJ1-2, with no clear D. Trimming took off 0 bases at V and 4 bases at J, with 7 bases between the two ends. The V gene's germline CDR1 is SGHTS and CDR2 YDEGEE. The length of the CDR3 is 13 residues. The CDR3, as DNA: TGTGCCAGCAGCTTGGATGCCTTCTATGGCTACACCTTC. Amino acid sequence: CASSLDAFYGYTF.

V is TRBV29-1 and J is TRBJ1-1, with no clear D. Looked up from germline, CDR1 is SQVTM and CDR2 is ANQGSEA. With 7 bases removed from V and 7 bases from J, the gap between germline ends came to 16 bases. This CDR3 comprises 12 residues. CDR3 in DNA: TGCAGCGGGTCGGGTTTCGAAGGTGAAGCTTTCTTT. This codes for CSGSGFEGEAFF.

The V call is TRBV7-3, the J call TRBJ2-2, with TRBD2 as a possible D gene (5 bases). The germline gives CDR1 SGHTA, CDR2 FQGTGA. V lost 2 bases and J 7 bases, leaving 14 bases between the germline ends. This CDR3 comprises 15 residues. The CDR3 region has the DNA TGTGCCAGCAGCTTATCGTCGGGGTTCGGCGGGGAGCTGTTTTTT. Its protein product is CASSLSSGFGGELFF.

This CDR3 reads CASSPTGRTGANVLTF. The CDR3 DNA follows: TGTGCCAGCAGCCCGACGGGTAGGACTGGGGCCAACGTCCTGACTTTC. The V call is TRBV4-2, the J call TRBJ2-6; D uncertain. This CDR3 spans 16 amino acids. The V end lost 4 bases, the J end lost 2 bases, and 12 bases lay between the germline ends. The germline V gene has CDR1 LGHNA and CDR2 YNFKEQ.

The chain joins TRBV20-1 to TRBJ2-7; weak D call: TRBD1 (6 bases). V lost 3 bases and J lost 7, with 13 bases in between. Germline V gene lookup returns CDR1 DFQATT and CDR2 SNEGSKA (reference sequence). The length of the CDR3 is 12 residues. In DNA, the CDR3 is TGCAGTGCTAGTCACTCGGACAGAGAGCAGTACTTC. Encoded protein: CSASHSDREQYF.

The chain links TRBV4-1 to TRBJ1-1; a weak D match, TRBD1 (6 bases). Germline V gene sequence: CDR1 MGHRA, CDR2 YSYEKL. Trimming took 4 bases from V and 2 from J, leaving 17 bases between them. CDR3 length: 16 amino acids. CDR3 sequence (DNA): TGCGCCAGCAGCCTTAACGCGTACAGGGATAACACTGAAGCTTTCTTT. Its protein is CASSLNAYRDNTEAFF.

The genes are TRBV24-1 and TRBJ1-3, with D tentatively TRBD1 (6 bases). V lost 9 bases to trimming and J lost 1 base, with 9 bases between them. CDR1 and CDR2 (germline): KGHDR, SFDVKD. This CDR3 has 13 amino acids. The CDR3 spells CATSQGSGNTIYF. DNA for the CDR3: TGTGCCACCTCGCAGGGGTCTGGAAACACCATATATTTT.

The CDR3, as DNA: TGTGCCAGTAGTCGATTCGTGAGTGCGGGTACCGAAGCTTTCTTT. Translation: CASSRFVSAGTEAFF. This sequence joins TRBV19 and TRBJ1-1, with no clear D. Germline loops: CDR1 LNHDA, CDR2 SQIVND (reference sequence). V lost 5 bases and J 8 bases, leaving 21 bases between the germline ends. This CDR3 contains 15 residues. The whole variable domain, filled in from reference TRBV19 and TRBJ1-1, reads DGGITQSPKYLFRKEGQNVTLSCEQNLNHDAMYWYRQDPGQGLRLIYYSQIVNDFQKGDIAEGYSVSREKKESFPLTVTSAQKNPTAFYLCASSRFVSAGTEAFFGQGTRLTVV.

J is TRBJ2-1 and V is TRBV19; D gene unclear. Per the germline V gene, CDR1 is LNHDA and CDR2 is SQIVND (reference sequence). V lost 2 bases and J lost 0, with 8 bases in between. The CDR3 spans 15 residues. In DNA form, the CDR3 reads TGTGCCAGTAGTATACAGCCTCGCTCCTACAATGAGCAGTTCTTC. Its translation is CASSIQPRSYNEQFF.

The J gene is TRBJ1-1, the V gene TRBV18, with 7 bases aligning to TRBD1. The CDR3 sequence is 14 residues long. Germline lookup yields CDR1 KGHSH and CDR2 LQKENI. The ends lost 6 bases at V and 4 bases at J; junction bases unmatched: 8. This CDR3 reads CASSRTGPGTEAFF. In DNA, the CDR3 is TGTGCCAGCTCCCGGACAGGCCCGGGCACTGAAGCTTTCTTT.

The genes are TRBV11-3 and TRBJ1-6; tentative D call: TRBD1 (6 bases). Looked up from germline, CDR1 is SGHNT and CDR2 is YENEEA. CDR3 size: 14 residues. V gave up 5 bases and J gave up 9 bases, with 14 bases separating them. The CDR3 DNA follows: TGTGCCAGCAGCCAGCCGACAGGTCGTTCACCCCTCCACTTT. Translating it yields CASSQPTGRSPLHF. The whole variable domain, filled in from reference TRBV11-3 and TRBJ1-6, reads EAGVVQSPRYKIIEKKQPVAFWCNPISGHNTLYWYLQNLGQGPELLIRYENEEAVDDSQLPKDRFSAERLKGVDSTLKIQPAELGDSAVYLCASSQPTGRSPLHFGNGTRLTVT.

The chain recombines TRBV13 with TRBJ2-7, with D uncertain. CDR1 PRHDT and CDR2 FYEKMQ come from the germline V gene (reference sequence). Trimming pared 1 base from V and 3 bases from J, leaving 4 bases between. The CDR3 spans 12 residues. CDR3 protein: CASSLAGYEQYF. The CDR3 DNA sequence: TGTGCCAGCAGCTTAGCGGGCTACGAGCAGTACTTC. The variable domain in full, completed from reference TRBV13 and TRBJ2-7, reads AAGVIQSPRHLIKEKRETATLKCYPIPRHDTVYWYQQGPGQDPQFLISFYEKMQSDKGSIPDRFSAQQFSDYHSELNMSSLELGDSALYFCASSLAGYEQYFGPGTRLTVT.

CDR3 DNA: TGTGCCAGCACTCTCTCGCCAGACTCTAGCACAGATACGCAGTATTTT. Its translation is CASTLSPDSSTDTQYF. The chain has TRBV5-4 and TRBJ2-3; no clear D. Germline CDR1 is SGHNT and CDR2 is YYREEE (reference sequence). The CDR3 extends over 16 amino acids. The germline V and J ends were trimmed by 6 bases and 0 bases, with 17 bases remaining between them.

CDR3 nucleotides: TGTGCCAGCAGGCACAGCGGGGGGCGGGCCGGGGAGCTGTTTTTT. This sequence encodes CASRHSGGRAGELFF. This chain connects TRBV5-5 to TRBJ2-2; the match to TRBD2 covers 9 bases. Per the germline V gene, CDR1 is SGHKS and CDR2 is YYEKEE (reference sequence). V gave up 5 bases and J gave up 6 bases; unmatched junction bases: 8. The CDR3 covers 15 residues.

This clone was recorded only once. The chain combines TRBV18 with TRBJ1-4; D call uncertain. V was cut by 2 bases and J by 4 bases, with 17 bases left in between. The CDR3 has 17 residues. Per germline, CDR1 KGHSH and CDR2 LQKENI. The CDR3 region is CASSPATVLVGNEKLFF. The CDR3 DNA reads as TGTGCCAGCTCACCAGCTACGGTCCTTGTAGGTAATGAAAAACTGTTTTTT.

This clone was observed a single time. The chain recombines TRBV6-2 or TRBV6-3 with TRBJ2-5, with 7 bases fitting TRBD1. Germline V gene data show CDR1 as MNHEY and CDR2 as SVGEGT. The V and J ends lost 5 bases and 4 bases, in that order; junction bases with no gene match: 10. This CDR3 has 15 residues. CDR3 sequence: CASSGETGKGETQYF. As DNA, the CDR3 is TGTGCCAGCAGTGGAGAGACAGGGAAAGGAGAGACCCAGTACTTC.